One and the same sample provided the 5 T cell receptor beta chains below, sequenced in a study of glioma-infiltrating T cells. Using RNA template, CDR3s of TCR alpha and beta were amplified with iRepertoire arm-PCR. A single record per CDR3 protein comes from TCRdb applying MiXCR to the multiplex PCR reads. Of approximately 130,000 distinct CDR3 sequences listed, around 25% are singletons. Sequences were obtained from glioma tissue, nonneoplastic brain tissue, or PBMCs (not recorded which). The receptors were gathered from a human donor with low-grade glioma or glioblastoma, undergoing nonglioma brain surgery, or in good health (not recorded which).

This rearrangement joins TRBV5-1 to TRBJ2-3; weak D call: TRBD2 (6 bases). CDR1 and CDR2 from the germline V gene are SGHRS and YFSETQ. This CDR3 comprises 18 residues. V shed 2 bases and J shed 8 bases, with 27 bases lying between them. As DNA, the CDR3 is TGCGCCAGCAGCTTCGGGAGAGGTCAAACGGCCTCTGCCGGTACGCAGTATTTT. Translation: CASSFGRGQTASAGTQYF.

The chain recombines TRBV20-1 with TRBJ2-3; TRBD2 agrees at 8 bases. V shed 0 bases and J 14 bases; nucleotides not matched to a gene: 16. This CDR3 is built from 15 residues. The V gene's germline CDR1 is DFQATT and CDR2 SNEGSKA (reference sequence). CDR3 sequence reads: CSAREASGGHPQLYF. The CDR3 coding sequence is TGCAGTGCTAGAGAAGCCAGCGGGGGCCACCCTCAGTTGTATTTT.

V usage is TRBV3-1 and J usage is TRBJ1-5; TRBD1 is a possible D gene (5 bases). V was pared by 1 base and J by 2 bases, with 15 bases between. From germline, CDR1 is LGHDT and CDR2 YNNKEL (reference sequence). This CDR3 spans 17 amino acids. Here the CDR3 DNA reads TGTGCCAGCAGCCAAGTACTGCGAGGAGGGGGCAATCAGCCCCAGCATTTT. This encodes CASSQVLRGGGNQPQHF.

With regard to this clonotype: This may be a read error: a much more frequent sequence differs by one nucleotide. The chain joins TRBV6-1 to TRBJ2-1; D is unresolved. This CDR3 has 14 residues. Germline V CDR1 and CDR2: MNHNS, SASEGT. The CDR3 here is CACAGLVSYNEQIF. The DNA for the CDR3 is TGTGCCTGTGCCGGGCTAGTCTCCTACAATGAGCAGATCTTC.

This clonotype was detected only a few times. The genes are TRBV28 and TRBJ2-7, with D possibly matching TRBD2 (6 bases). CDR3 length: 14 residues. Germline V gene sequence: CDR1 MDHEN, CDR2 SYDVKM. Trimming removed 1 base from V and 1 base from J, with 8 bases in between. DNA of the CDR3: TGTGCCAGCAGTTTATTTGGGGGGTCCTACGAGCAGTACGTC. Translation gives CASSLFGGSYEQYV.